The next 29 T cell receptor beta chains were all read from a single sample in a study of identical twins. TCRdb re-analysed the 5' RACE reads in MiXCR, keeping a single row per CDR3 protein. The repertoire holds around 470,000 distinct CDR3 sequences, with 14% as singletons. The same sample was also used in a study of yellow fever vaccine responses in identical twins.

The material sequenced was CD4+ T cells sorted from blood. The receptor source for this set is a woman aged 18-29 years in good health.

The V call is TRBV7-8, the J call TRBJ1-2, with D unresolved. Germline V CDR1 and CDR2: SGHVS, FQNEAQ. V lost 1 base, J lost 7 bases, and 10 bases lay in between. CDR3 length equals 13 residues. CDR3 nucleotide sequence: TGTGCCAGCAGCTTAGACAGATCGTCTGGCTACACCTTC. Its translation: CASSLDRSSGYTF.

The chain is built from TRBV20-1 and TRBJ2-5; the D is unclear. V was shortened by 0 bases and J by 1 base, with 6 bases between the two germline ends. Germline CDR1 reads DFQATT; CDR2 reads SNEGSKA (reference sequence). This CDR3 spans 13 amino acids. This chain's CDR3 is CSARDTLQETQYF. CDR3 coding DNA: TGCAGTGCTAGAGATACCCTCCAAGAGACCCAGTACTTC.

This clonotype has only a few counts. This rearrangement joins TRBV14 to TRBJ2-1; D gene uncertain. CDR1 and CDR2 (germline): SGHDN, FVKESK. The length of the CDR3 is 15 residues. The ends were cut back, 0 bases at V and 9 bases at J, with 15 bases in the middle. The CDR3: CASSQELGPWGEQFF. The CDR3 DNA reads TGTGCCAGCAGCCAAGAACTGGGCCCTTGGGGTGAGCAGTTCTTC.

This clonotype was counted a few times. V and J are TRBV5-1 and TRBJ2-7, with D possibly being TRBD2 (5 bases). Between the trimmed V and J ends, which lost 5 bases and 1 base, there was a span of 22 bases. The CDR3 has 17 residues. Per germline, CDR1 SGHRS and CDR2 YFSETQ. The CDR3 protein is CASSTRGSGSWSYEQYF. In DNA, the CDR3 is TGCGCCAGCAGTACACGTGGGAGTGGAAGTTGGTCCTACGAGCAGTACTTC.

The chain is built from TRBV6-1 and TRBJ1-1; 12 positions agree with TRBD1. The CDR3 totals 16 residues. V lost 6 bases, J lost 6 bases, and 11 bases stayed unmatched. Germline V lookup: CDR1 MNHNS, CDR2 SASEGT. The CDR3 DNA sequence: TGTGCCAGCAGCCGGACGGGACAGGGGGCTTTCTCTGAAGCTTTCTTT. It translates to CASSRTGQGAFSEAFF.

This clonotype was recorded a few times. The chain couples TRBV7-2 to TRBJ1-2; D gene ambiguous. CDR1 and CDR2 from the germline V gene are SGHTA and FQGNSA. Between the trimmed V and J ends, which lost 5 bases and 0 bases, there was a span of 7 bases. The length of the CDR3 is 13 residues. The CDR3 DNA reads as TGTGCCAGCAGCCCGGACCCTAACTATGGCTACACCTTC. Translation gives CASSPDPNYGYTF.

This clonotype was seen a handful of times. J is TRBJ2-2 and V is TRBV12-3 or TRBV12-4, with 7 bases identical to TRBD2. J gave up 5 bases and V 7 bases, and 7 bases lay outside the gene matches. This CDR3 is built from 14 residues. CDR3 DNA: TGTGCCAGCACCAACGGGGGGAGGACCGGGGAGCTGTTTTTT. Translating it yields CASTNGGRTGELFF.

This sequence joins TRBV2 and TRBJ2-2; the D is unclear. The CDR3 length is 15 residues. The V gene lost 1 base and the J gene lost 3 bases, with 9 bases spanning the gap. Germline assignment: CDR1 SNHLY and CDR2 FYNNEI. The CDR3 sequence: CASSEVPADTGELFF. DNA of the CDR3: TGTGCCAGCAGTGAAGTTCCGGCTGACACCGGGGAGCTGTTTTTT.

The V call is TRBV7-9, the J call TRBJ2-2; a weak D match, TRBD1 (5 bases). Trimming removed 6 bases from V and 1 base from J, with 12 bases in between. The CDR3 extends over 15 amino acids. Germline lookup yields CDR1 SEHNR and CDR2 FQNEAQ (reference sequence). CDR3 loop: CASSPTARNTGELFF. Here the CDR3 DNA reads TGTGCCAGCAGTCCGACAGCTCGGAACACCGGGGAGCTGTTTTTT.

The chain is built from TRBV12-3 or TRBV12-4 and TRBJ2-7, with a weak D call TRBD2 (6 bases). The germline V and J ends were trimmed by 6 bases and 0 bases, with 15 bases remaining between them. CDR3 length: 15 residues. CDR3 sequence: CASSPLFGGSYEQYF. The CDR3, as DNA: TGTGCCAGCAGCCCCCTTTTCGGGGGCTCCTACGAGCAGTACTTC.

At least ten counts were recorded for this clonotype. The rearrangement links TRBV5-1 to TRBJ2-7; 8 bases are shared with TRBD1. The CDR3 extends over 15 amino acids. Germline V gene lookup returns CDR1 SGHRS and CDR2 YFSETQ. The V segment lost 3 bases and the J segment 6 bases; nucleotides outside the gene matches: 11. DNA of the CDR3: TGCGCCAGCAGCTCGTTGGACAGGGTATATCGCGAGCAGTACTTC. Translation: CASSSLDRVYREQYF.

The rearrangement joins TRBV28 to TRBJ1-5; no reliable D call. The V end lost 7 bases, the J end lost 4 bases, and 11 bases lay between the germline ends. In germline, CDR1 is MDHEN, CDR2 SYDVKM. CDR3 size: 13 residues. CDR3 region: CASTDGGNQPQHF. The CDR3, as DNA: TGTGCCAGCACCGACGGAGGGAATCAGCCCCAGCATTTT.

This clonotype was counted many times. The genes are TRBV12-3 or TRBV12-4 and TRBJ2-7; 11 bases are a match to TRBD1. This CDR3 comprises 15 residues. V was clipped by 1 base and J by 4 bases; unmatched bases: 3. CDR3 loop: CASSLGRDRGYEQYF. CDR3 nucleotides: TGTGCCAGCAGTTTAGGGAGGGACAGGGGGTACGAGCAGTACTTC.

At least ten counts were recorded for this clonotype. This chain uses TRBV5-8 with TRBJ2-3; 7 bases agree with TRBD2. The CDR3 length is 17 residues. V lost 0 bases, J lost 0 bases, and 7 bases stayed unmatched. In germline, CDR1 is SGHTS, CDR2 YDEGEE. CDR3 region: CASSLAGLAVSTDTQYF. CDR3 nucleotide sequence: TGTGCCAGCAGCTTGGCGGGCCTAGCGGTTAGCACAGATACGCAGTATTTT.

This sequence joins TRBV4-2 and TRBJ2-3; D might be TRBD2 (5 bases). Per the germline V gene, CDR1 is LGHNA and CDR2 is YNFKEQ. The CDR3 has 17 amino acids. The ends were cut back, 1 base at V and 4 bases at J, with 18 bases in the middle. CDR3 protein: CASSQGKAVLGADTQYF. The CDR3 DNA is TGTGCCAGCAGCCAAGGAAAAGCGGTCCTTGGGGCAGATACGCAGTATTTT.

The chain uses TRBV11-2 and TRBJ2-7; the D is unclear. Germline values: CDR1 SGHAT, CDR2 FQNNGV. V was clipped by 7 bases and J by 5 bases, with 15 bases between them. The CDR3 has 13 residues. CDR3 sequence (DNA): TGTGCCAGCAACTCCTACATTGGGCACGAGCAGTACTTC. The encoded protein is CASNSYIGHEQYF.

The rearrangement links TRBV6-6 to TRBJ1-5; D ambiguous. The V end lost 6 bases, the J end lost 0 bases, and 6 bases lay between the germline ends. Looked up from germline, CDR1 is MNHNY and CDR2 is SVGAGI (reference sequence). This CDR3 contains 13 residues. CDR3 sequence: CASSSPSNQPQHF. In nucleotides, the CDR3 is TGTGCCAGCAGCTCCCCTAGCAATCAGCCCCAGCATTTT.

The CDR3 DNA sequence: TGTGCCAGCAGCCCCGGTGGTCCTGCGAGGGAGACCCAGTACTTC. It specifies CASSPGGPARETQYF. The chain has TRBV7-9 and TRBJ2-5; unclear D gene. The CDR3 sequence is 15 residues long. Per germline, CDR1 SEHNR and CDR2 FQNEAQ (reference sequence). V was clipped by 5 bases and J by 5 bases, with 18 bases between them. Full variable domain (rest looked up from reference TRBV7-9 and TRBJ2-5): DTGVSQNPRHKITKRGQNVTFRCDPISEHNRLYWYRQTLGQGPEFLTYFQNEAQLEKSRLLSDRFSAERPKGSFSTLEIQRTEQGDSAMYLCASSPGGPARETQYFGPGTRLLVL.

V usage is TRBV14 and J usage is TRBJ2-1; 7 bases are shared with TRBD1. Germline V gene lookup returns CDR1 SGHDN and CDR2 FVKESK. The ends lost 3 bases at V and 2 bases at J; junction bases unmatched: 7. CDR3 size: 16 residues. CDR3 region: CASSHDTGDTYNEQFF. CDR3 DNA sequence: TGTGCCAGCAGCCACGACACAGGGGACACCTACAATGAGCAGTTCTTC.

There are many counts of this clonotype. This rearrangement joins TRBV5-1 to TRBJ2-1, with no clear D. CDR1 SGHRS and CDR2 YFSETQ come from the germline V gene. Trimming took off 4 bases at V and 4 bases at J, with 18 bases between the two ends. This CDR3 comprises 16 residues. CDR3 nucleotides: TGCGCCAGCAGCCAGGACCCTAGAATGATTTACAATGAGCAGTTCTTC. Amino acid sequence: CASSQDPRMIYNEQFF.

Ten or more counts support this clonotype. The chain uses TRBV5-1 and TRBJ2-1, with D perhaps assigned TRBD1 or TRBD2 (6 bases each). Germline assignment: CDR1 SGHRS and CDR2 YFSETQ. Trimming took 1 base from V and 0 from J, leaving 20 bases between them. The CDR3 runs to 19 residues. This CDR3 reads CASSLLGGQFSSSYNEQFF. The DNA for the CDR3 is TGCGCCAGCAGCTTGTTGGGGGGCCAATTCTCAAGCTCCTACAATGAGCAGTTCTTC. Full variable domain (outside the CDR3, taken from reference TRBV5-1 and TRBJ2-1): KAGVTQTPRYLIKTRGQQVTLSCSPISGHRSVSWYQQTPGQGLQFLFEYFSETQRNKGNFPGRFSGRQFSNSRSEMNVSTLELGDSALYLCASSLLGGQFSSSYNEQFFGPGTRLTVL.

This clonotype occurred a few times. The V gene is TRBV5-1, the J gene TRBJ2-3; D gene unclear. V was pared by 0 bases and J by 2 bases, with 10 bases between. Germline V gene data show CDR1 as SGHRS and CDR2 as YFSETQ. CDR3 length equals 15 residues. CDR3 protein: CASSLEGGFTDTQYF. CDR3 nucleotide sequence: TGCGCCAGCAGCTTGGAGGGCGGATTCACAGATACGCAGTATTTT.

This clonotype was seen repeatedly, ten times or more. The chain is built from TRBV5-1 and TRBJ2-1, with TRBD2 identical over 7 bases. V lost 4 bases and J lost 0; bases outside the gene matches: 4. From germline, CDR1 is SGHRS and CDR2 YFSETQ. The length of the CDR3 is 15 residues. This CDR3 reads CASSLAVSSYNEQFF. CDR3 bases: TGCGCCAGCAGCCTAGCGGTTAGCTCCTACAATGAGCAGTTCTTC.

The chain uses TRBV19 and TRBJ2-6; D unclear. Trimming removed 5 bases from V and 0 bases from J, with 8 bases in between. Germline CDR1 and CDR2: LNHDA and SQIVND (reference sequence). The CDR3 length is 15 residues. This CDR3 reads CASSLKPSGANVLTF. The CDR3 nucleotides are TGTGCCAGTAGTCTGAAACCCTCTGGGGCCAACGTCCTGACTTTC.

The chain carries TRBV28 and TRBJ2-7, with D perhaps TRBD2 (5 bases). Germline V lookup: CDR1 MDHEN, CDR2 SYDVKM. V lost 7 bases, J lost 5 bases, and 18 bases lay in between. This CDR3 has 14 residues. The CDR3, as DNA: TGTGCCAGCATCTCATTGGGGTCCGGGGACGAGCAGTACTTC. Its translation is CASISLGSGDEQYF.

This sequence joins TRBV5-5 and TRBJ2-7, with TRBD1 as a possible D gene (5 bases). Per germline, CDR1 SGHKS and CDR2 YYEKEE (reference sequence). The CDR3 spans 14 residues. V was clipped by 0 bases and J by 2 bases, with 9 bases between them. In nucleotides, the CDR3 is TGTGCCAGCAGCTTGGTGCGGACACCCTACGAGCAGTACTTC. This codes for CASSLVRTPYEQYF.

This clonotype was seen at least ten times. The V call is TRBV12-3 or TRBV12-4, the J call TRBJ2-4; 7 nucleotides match TRBD1. The V gene end was trimmed by 2 bases and the J gene end by 8 bases; junction bases not matched to a gene: 24. The CDR3 runs to 20 residues. The CDR3 DNA reads TGTGCCAGCAGTTTAATCCTTAGGGGACAGCCAAACCGAAGGAGAGACATTCAGTACTTC. It encodes CASSLILRGQPNRRRDIQYF.

A remark on this clonotype: The junction departs from the called germline gene at one end, perhaps through a read error. In DNA form, the CDR3 reads TGTGCCACCAGCCAAGGTGTCGGGGCCCAAGAGACCCAGTACTTC. This codes for CATSQGVGAQETQYF. The rearrangement links TRBV3-1 to TRBJ2-5, with D perhaps matching TRBD1 or TRBD2 (5 bases each). CDR1 and CDR2 from the germline V gene are LGHDT and YNNKEL (reference sequence). The CDR3 runs 15 residues.

This clonotype turned up a few times. The chain recombines TRBV28 with TRBJ2-3; D is uncertain. Per germline, CDR1 MDHEN and CDR2 SYDVKM. The V end was cut by 6 bases, the J end by 2 bases, with 9 bases between. The CDR3 spans 13 residues. The CDR3 DNA reads TGTGCCAGCAGGACAACAAACACAGATACGCAGTATTTT. This gives the protein CASRTTNTDTQYF.